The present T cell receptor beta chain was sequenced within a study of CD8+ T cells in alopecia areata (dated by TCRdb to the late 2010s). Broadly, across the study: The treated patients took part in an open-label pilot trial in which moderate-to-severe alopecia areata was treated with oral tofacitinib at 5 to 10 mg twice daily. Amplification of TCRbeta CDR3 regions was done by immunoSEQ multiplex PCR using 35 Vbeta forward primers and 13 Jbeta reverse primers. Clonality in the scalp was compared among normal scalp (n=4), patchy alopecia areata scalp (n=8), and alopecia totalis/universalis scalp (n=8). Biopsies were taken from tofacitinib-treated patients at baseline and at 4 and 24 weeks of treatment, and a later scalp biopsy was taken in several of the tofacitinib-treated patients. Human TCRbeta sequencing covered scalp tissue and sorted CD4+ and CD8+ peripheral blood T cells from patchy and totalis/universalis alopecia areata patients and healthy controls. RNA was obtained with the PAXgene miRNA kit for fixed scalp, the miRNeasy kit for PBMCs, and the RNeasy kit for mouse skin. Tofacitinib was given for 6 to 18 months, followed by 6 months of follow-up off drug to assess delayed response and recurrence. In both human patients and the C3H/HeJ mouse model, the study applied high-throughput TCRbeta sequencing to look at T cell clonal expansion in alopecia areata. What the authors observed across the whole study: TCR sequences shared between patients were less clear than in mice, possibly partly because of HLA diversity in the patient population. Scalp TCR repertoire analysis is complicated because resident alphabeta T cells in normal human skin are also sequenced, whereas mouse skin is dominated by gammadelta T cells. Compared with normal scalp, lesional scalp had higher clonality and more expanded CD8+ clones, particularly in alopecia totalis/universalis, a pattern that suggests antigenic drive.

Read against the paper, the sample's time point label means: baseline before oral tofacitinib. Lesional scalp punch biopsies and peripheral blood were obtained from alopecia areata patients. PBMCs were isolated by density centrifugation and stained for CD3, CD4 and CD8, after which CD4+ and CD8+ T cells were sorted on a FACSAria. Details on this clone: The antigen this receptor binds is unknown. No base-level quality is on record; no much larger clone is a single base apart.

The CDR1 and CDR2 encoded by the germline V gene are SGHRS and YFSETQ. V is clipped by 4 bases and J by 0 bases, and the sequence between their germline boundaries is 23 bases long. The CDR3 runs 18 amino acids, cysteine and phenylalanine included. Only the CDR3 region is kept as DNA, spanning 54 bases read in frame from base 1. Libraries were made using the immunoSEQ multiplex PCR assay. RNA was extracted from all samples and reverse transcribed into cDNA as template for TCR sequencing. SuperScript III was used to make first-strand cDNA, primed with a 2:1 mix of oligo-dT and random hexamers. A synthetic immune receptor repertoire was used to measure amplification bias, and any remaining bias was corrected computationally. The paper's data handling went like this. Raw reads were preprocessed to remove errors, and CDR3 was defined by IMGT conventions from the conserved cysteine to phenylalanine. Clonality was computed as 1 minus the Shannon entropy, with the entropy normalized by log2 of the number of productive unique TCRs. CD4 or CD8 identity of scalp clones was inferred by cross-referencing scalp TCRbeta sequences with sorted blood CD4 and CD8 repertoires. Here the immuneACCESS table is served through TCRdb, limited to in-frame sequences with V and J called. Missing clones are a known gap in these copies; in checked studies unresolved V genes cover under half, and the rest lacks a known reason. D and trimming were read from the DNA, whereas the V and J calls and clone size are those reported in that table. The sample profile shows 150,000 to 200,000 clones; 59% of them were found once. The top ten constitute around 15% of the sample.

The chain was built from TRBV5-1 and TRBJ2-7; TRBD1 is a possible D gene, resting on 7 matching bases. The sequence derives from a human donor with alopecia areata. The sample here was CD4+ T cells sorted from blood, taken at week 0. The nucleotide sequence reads TGCGCCAGCAGCACCGAAAGGAGGGGGCGGGACGGCTCCTACGAGCAGTACTTC. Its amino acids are CASSTERRGRDGSYEQYF. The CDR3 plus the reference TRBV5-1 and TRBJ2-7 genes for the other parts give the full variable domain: KAGVTQTPRYLIKTRGQQVTLSCSPISGHRSVSWYQQTPGQGLQFLFEYFSETQRNKGNFPGRFSGRQFSNSRSEMNVSTLELGDSALYLCASSTERRGRDGSYEQYFGPGTRLTVT.